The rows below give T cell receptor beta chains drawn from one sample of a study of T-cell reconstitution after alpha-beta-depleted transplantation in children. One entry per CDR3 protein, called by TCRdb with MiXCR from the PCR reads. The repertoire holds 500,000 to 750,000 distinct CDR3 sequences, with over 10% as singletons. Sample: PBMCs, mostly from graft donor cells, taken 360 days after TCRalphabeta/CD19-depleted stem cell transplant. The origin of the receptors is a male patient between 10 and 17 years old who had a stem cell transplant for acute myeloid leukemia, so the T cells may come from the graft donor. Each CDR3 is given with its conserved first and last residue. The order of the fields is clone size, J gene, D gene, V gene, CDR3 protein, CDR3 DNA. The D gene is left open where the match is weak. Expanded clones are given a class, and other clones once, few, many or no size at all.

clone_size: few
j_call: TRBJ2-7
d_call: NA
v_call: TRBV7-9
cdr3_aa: CASSLQGFNYEQYF
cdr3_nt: TGTGCCAGCAGCTTACAGGGGTTTAACTACGAGCAGTACTTC

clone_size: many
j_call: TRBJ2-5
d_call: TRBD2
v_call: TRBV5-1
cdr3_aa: CASSPGTSGGQETQYF
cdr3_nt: TGCGCCAGCAGCCCCGGGACTAGCGGGGGCCAAGAGACCCAGTACTTC

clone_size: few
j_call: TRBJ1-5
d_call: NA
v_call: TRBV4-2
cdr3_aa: CASSLGHLSNQPQHF
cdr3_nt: TGTGCCAGCAGCCTCGGACACCTTAGCAATCAGCCCCAGCATTTT

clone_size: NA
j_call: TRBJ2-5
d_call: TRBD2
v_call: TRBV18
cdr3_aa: CASSRSTSEQETQYF
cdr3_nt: TGTGCCAGCTCACGGTCGACTAGCGAACAAGAGACCCAGTACTTC

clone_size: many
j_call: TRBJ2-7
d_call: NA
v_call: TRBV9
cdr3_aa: CASAWGAGGYEQYF
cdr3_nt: TGTGCCAGCGCGTGGGGGGCAGGGGGCTACGAGCAGTACTTC

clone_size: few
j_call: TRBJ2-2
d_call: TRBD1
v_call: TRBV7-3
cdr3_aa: CASSPPGTGFGGELFF
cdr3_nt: TGTGCCAGCAGTCCTCCCGGGACAGGGTTTGGCGGGGAGCTGTTTTTT

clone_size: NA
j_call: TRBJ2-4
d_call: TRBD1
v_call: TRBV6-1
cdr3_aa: CAITKSTGGNIQYF
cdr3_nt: TGTGCCATCACTAAATCCACAGGGGGGAACATTCAGTACTTC

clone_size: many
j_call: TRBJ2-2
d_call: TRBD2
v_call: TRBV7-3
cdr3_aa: CASSAYRGVPTQTGELFF
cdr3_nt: TGTGCCAGCAGCGCATACCGGGGGGTTCCCACTCAAACCGGGGAGCTGTTTTTT

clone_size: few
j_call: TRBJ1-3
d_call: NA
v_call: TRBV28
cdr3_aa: CASSPLRSGNTIYF
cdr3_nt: TGTGCCAGCAGTCCCCTCCGCTCTGGAAACACCATATATTTT

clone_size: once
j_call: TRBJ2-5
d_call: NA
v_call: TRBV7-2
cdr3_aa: CASSPSLGAESEYF
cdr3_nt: TGTGCCAGCAGCCCTTCGCTGGGCGCGGAAAGCGAGTACTTC

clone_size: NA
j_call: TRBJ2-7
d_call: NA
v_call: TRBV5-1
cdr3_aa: CASSWRIGVDRSYEQYF
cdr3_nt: TGCGCCAGCAGCTGGAGAATAGGGGTCGATCGGTCCTACGAGCAGTACTTC

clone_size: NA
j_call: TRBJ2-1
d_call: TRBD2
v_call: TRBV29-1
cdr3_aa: CSDSGGGEQFF
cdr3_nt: TGCAGCGATTCGGGGGGTGGTGAGCAGTTCTTC

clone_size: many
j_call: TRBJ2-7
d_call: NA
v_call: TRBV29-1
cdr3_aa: CSVESVGSEQYF
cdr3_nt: TGCAGCGTTGAAAGCGTAGGGAGCGAGCAGTACTTC